This note documents a single T cell receptor (beta chain) sequence. Ranging in age from roughly 6 to 95, the donors were healthy Caucasian individuals from Russia. The sample is drawn from a study of blood T cells in healthy people across ages. A second PCR, run for roughly 6 to 11 cycles, used a sample-barcoded 5' primer plus a J-beta primer mix. TCRdb called the 5' RACE reads again in MiXCR, with one record for every CDR3 protein. The sample shows some 1.8 million distinct CDR3 sequences, around 40% of them seen only once. Germline V gene sequence: CDR1 MNHEY, CDR2 SVGEGT. The CDR3 runs to 13 residues. The V end was cut by 8 bases, the J end by 1 base, with 12 bases between.

Sequencing input: blood. The receptor's source is a human donor in good health. The rearrangement joins TRBV6-2 or TRBV6-3 to TRBJ2-7; D is uncertain. The CDR3 loop reads CASDSSKSYEQYF. CDR3 sequence (DNA): TGTGCCAGCGATTCCAGCAAGTCCTACGAGCAGTACTTC.